This TCR beta chain is drawn from a study of T cells in Graves' hyperthyroidism and ophthalmopathy. This clonotype has only a few counts. V was clipped by 10 bases and J by 0 bases; unmatched bases: 6. This CDR3 is built from 14 residues. Germline V gives CDR1 SEHNR, CDR2 FQNEAQ (reference sequence). RNA transcripts provided the source from which TCR beta CDR3 regions were amplified. Initially, a first-round RT-PCR of the TCR CDR3 employed the HTBI primer set. MiXCR, run by TCRdb on the multiplex PCR reads, gives a single entry per CDR3 protein. The table lists fewer than 500,000 distinct CDR3 sequences, approximately 13% of them singletons, with under 25% in the top ten.

Source material: blood. The sequence was collected from a man aged 25-45 years with Graves' hyperthyroidism that later progressed to Graves' ophthalmopathy. This chain uses TRBV7-9 with TRBJ2-1; TRBD2 aligns across 7 bases. In DNA, the CDR3 is TGTGCCATCCCCGGGGGGTACTCCTACAATGAGCAGTTCTTC. This gives the protein CAIPGGYSYNEQFF.